This T cell receptor (beta chain) stems from a study of technical replicates of blood from a few donors. Libraries were prepared by immunoSEQ multiplex PCR; TCRdb keeps only in-frame clonotypes and omits some of them. The sample lists under 85,000 clones, approximately 97% seen once, with over 0.15% in the top ten. The CDR3 has 14 residues. Germline V gene lookup returns CDR1 SEHNR and CDR2 FQNEAQ (reference sequence). V shed 4 bases, J shed 7 bases, and the junction held 7 bases outside the gene matches. This sequence joins TRBV7-9 and TRBJ1-5; 7 bases agree with TRBD1. This receptor was obtained from a human donor in good health. Sequencing input: T cells isolated from PBMCs. CDR3 in amino acids: CASSSLTGEQPQHF. CDR3 nucleotide sequence: TGTGCCAGCAGCTCACTCACAGGGGAGCAGCCCCAGCATTTT.